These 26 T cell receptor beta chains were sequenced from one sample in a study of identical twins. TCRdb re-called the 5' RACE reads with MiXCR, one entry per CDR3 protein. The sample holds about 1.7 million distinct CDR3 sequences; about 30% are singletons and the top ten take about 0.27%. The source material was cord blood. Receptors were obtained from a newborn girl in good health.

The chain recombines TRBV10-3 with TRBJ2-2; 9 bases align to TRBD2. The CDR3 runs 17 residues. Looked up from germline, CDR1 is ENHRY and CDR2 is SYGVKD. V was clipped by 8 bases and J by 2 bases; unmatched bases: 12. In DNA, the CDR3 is TGTGCCATCGAGGATAGCGGGGGAATTTTTAACACCGGGGAGCTGTTTTTT. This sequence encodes CAIEDSGGIFNTGELFF.

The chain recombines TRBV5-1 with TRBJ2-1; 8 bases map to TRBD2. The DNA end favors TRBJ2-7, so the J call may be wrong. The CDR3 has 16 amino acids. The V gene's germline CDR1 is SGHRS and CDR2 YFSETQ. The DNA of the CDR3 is TGCGCCAGCAGCTTGGCCTCTCGCGGGGGGTTCCACGAGCAGTACTTC. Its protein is CASSLASRGGFHEQYF.

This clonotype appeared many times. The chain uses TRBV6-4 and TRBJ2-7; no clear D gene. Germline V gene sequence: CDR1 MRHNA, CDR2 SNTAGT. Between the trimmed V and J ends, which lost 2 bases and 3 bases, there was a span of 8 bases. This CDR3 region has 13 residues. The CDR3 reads CASSDLENYEQYF. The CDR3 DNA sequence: TGTGCCAGCAGTGACCTGGAGAACTACGAGCAGTACTTC.

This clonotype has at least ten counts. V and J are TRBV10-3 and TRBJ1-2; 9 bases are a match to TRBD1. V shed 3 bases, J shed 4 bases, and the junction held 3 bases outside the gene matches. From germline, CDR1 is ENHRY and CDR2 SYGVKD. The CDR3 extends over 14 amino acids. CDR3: CAISEQGAGYGYTF. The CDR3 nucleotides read TGTGCCATCAGTGAACAGGGGGCTGGCTATGGCTACACCTTC.

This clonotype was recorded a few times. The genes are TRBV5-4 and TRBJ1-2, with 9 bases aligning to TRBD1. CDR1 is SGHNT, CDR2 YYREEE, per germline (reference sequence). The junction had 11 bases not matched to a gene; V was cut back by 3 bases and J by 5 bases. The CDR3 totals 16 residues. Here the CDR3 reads CASSSHPGTGNYGYTF. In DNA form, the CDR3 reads TGTGCCAGCAGCTCCCATCCCGGGACAGGGAATTATGGCTACACCTTC.

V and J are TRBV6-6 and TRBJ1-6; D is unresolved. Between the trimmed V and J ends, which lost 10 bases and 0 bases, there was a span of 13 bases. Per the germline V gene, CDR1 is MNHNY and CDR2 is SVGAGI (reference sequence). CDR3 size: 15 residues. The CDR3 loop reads CATGQLSSYNSPLHF. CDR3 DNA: TGTGCCACCGGGCAGTTGAGCTCCTATAATTCACCCCTCCACTTT.

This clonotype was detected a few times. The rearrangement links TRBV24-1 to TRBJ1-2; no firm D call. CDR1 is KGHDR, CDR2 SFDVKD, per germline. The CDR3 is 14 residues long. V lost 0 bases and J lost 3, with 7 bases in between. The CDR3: CATSDLNRDYGYTF. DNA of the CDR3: TGTGCCACCAGTGATTTGAACCGGGACTATGGCTACACCTTC.

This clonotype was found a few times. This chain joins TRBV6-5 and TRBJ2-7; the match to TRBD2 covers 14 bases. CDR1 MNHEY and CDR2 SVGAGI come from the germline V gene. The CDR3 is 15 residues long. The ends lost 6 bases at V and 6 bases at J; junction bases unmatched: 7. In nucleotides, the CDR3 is TGTGCCAGCAGCCGAGGGACTAGCGGGAGATGCGAGCAGTACTTC. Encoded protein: CASSRGTSGRCEQYF.

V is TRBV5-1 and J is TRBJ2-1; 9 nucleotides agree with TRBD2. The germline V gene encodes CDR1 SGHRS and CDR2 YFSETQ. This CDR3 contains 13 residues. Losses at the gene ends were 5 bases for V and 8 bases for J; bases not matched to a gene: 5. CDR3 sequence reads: CASRPRTSDEQFF. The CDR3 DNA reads TGCGCCAGCAGACCCAGGACTAGCGATGAGCAGTTCTTC.

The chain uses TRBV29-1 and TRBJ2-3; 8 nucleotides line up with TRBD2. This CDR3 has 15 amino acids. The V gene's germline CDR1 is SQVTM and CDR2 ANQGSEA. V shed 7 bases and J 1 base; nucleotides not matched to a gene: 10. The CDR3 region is CSAPKAGVGTDTQYF. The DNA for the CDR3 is TGCAGCGCCCCCAAAGCGGGAGTAGGCACAGATACGCAGTATTTT.

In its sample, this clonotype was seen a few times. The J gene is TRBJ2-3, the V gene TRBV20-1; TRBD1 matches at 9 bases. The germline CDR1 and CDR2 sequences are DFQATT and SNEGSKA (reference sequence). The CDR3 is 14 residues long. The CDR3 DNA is TGCACCCTGCCCGGGACAGGGTCCACAGATACGCAGTATTTT. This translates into CTLPGTGSTDTQYF.

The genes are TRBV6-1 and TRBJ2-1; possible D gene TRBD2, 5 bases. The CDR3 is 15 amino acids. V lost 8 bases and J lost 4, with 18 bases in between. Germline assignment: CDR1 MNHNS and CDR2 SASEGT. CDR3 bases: TGTGCCAGCGCCTGGACTCCTTCGACGTACAATGAGCAGTTCTTC. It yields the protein CASAWTPSTYNEQFF.

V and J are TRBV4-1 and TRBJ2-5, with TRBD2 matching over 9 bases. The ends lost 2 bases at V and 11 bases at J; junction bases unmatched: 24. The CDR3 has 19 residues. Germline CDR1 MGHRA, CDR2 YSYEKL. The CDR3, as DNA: TGCGCCAGCAGCCAACTCCTCCTCGTTATAGCGGGGGCCTACAATGAGCAGTACTTC. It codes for CASSQLLLVIAGAYNEQYF.

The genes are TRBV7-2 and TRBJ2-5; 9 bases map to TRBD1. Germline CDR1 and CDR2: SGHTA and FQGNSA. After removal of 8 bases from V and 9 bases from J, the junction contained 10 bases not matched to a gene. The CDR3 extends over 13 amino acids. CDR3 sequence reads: CASSGQGRGAQYF. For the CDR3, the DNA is TGTGCCAGCTCGGGACAGGGAAGAGGGGCCCAGTACTTC.

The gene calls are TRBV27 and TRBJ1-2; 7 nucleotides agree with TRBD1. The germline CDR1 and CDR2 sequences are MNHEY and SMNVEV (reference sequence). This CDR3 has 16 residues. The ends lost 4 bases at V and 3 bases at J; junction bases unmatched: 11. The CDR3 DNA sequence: TGTGCCAGCAGTTCCCGACAGGGAGGCGTGGACTATGGCTACACCTTC. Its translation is CASSSRQGGVDYGYTF.

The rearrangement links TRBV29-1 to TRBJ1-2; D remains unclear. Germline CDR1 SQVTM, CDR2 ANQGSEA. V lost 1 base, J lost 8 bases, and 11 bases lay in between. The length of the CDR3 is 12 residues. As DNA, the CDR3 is TGCAGCGTTGAAGGACTGAGGAGAGGCTACACCTTC. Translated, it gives CSVEGLRRGYTF.

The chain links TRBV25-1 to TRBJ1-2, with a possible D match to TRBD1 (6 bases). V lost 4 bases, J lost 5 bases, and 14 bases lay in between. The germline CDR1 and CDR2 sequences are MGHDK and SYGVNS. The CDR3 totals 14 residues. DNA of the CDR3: TGTGCCAGCAGTGCCTCCGGGAGGGGGTATGGCTACACCTTC. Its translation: CASSASGRGYGYTF.

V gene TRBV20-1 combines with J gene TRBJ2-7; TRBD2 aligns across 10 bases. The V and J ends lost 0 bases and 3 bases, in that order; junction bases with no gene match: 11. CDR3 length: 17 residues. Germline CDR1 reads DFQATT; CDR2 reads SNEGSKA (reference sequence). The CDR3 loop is CSARDPHSSGRYYEQYF. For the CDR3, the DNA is TGCAGTGCTAGAGATCCCCATTCTAGCGGGAGATACTACGAGCAGTACTTC.

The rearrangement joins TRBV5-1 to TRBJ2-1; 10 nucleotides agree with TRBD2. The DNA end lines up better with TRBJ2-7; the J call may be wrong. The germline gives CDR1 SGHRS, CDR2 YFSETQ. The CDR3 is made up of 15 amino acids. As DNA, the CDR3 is TGCGCCAGCAGCTACCTTGCGGGGACTAGCGACGAGCAGTACTTC. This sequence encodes CASSYLAGTSDEQYF.

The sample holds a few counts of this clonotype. DNA for the CDR3: TGTGCCAGCAGCAAAGACAGGGATCAGCCCCAGCATTTT. This codes for CASSKDRDQPQHF. The V gene is TRBV21-1, the J gene TRBJ1-5; the listed D gene, TRBD1, was not tested against the DNA. TRBV21-1 is flagged as a pseudogene. The CDR3 totals 13 residues.

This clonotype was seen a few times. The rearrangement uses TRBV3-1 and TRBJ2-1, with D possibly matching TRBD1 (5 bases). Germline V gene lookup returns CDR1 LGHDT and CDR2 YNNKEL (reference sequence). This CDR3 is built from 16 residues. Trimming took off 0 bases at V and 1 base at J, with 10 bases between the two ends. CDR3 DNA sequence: TGTGCCAGCAGCCAAGATGGACAAATATCCTACAATGAGCAGTTCTTC. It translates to CASSQDGQISYNEQFF.

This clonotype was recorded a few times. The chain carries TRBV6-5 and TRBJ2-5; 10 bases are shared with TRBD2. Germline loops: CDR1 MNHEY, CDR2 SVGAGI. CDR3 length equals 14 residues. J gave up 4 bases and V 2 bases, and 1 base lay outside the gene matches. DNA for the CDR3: TGTGCCAGCAGTTACGTAGCGGGAGGAGAGACCCAGTACTTC. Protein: CASSYVAGGETQYF.

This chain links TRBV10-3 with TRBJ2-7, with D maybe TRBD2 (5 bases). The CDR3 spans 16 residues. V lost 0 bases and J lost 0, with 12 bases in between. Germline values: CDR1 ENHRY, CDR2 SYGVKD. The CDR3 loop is CAISESRERNSYEQYF. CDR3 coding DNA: TGTGCCATCAGTGAGTCAAGGGAGAGGAACTCCTACGAGCAGTACTTC.

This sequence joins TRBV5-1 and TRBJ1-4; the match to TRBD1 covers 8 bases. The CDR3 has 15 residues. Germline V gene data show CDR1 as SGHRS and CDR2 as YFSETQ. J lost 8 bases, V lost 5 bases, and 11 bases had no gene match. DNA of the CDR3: TGCGCCAGCAGGCCCCGACGACAGGGGACCGAAAAACTGTTTTTT. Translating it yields CASRPRRQGTEKLFF.

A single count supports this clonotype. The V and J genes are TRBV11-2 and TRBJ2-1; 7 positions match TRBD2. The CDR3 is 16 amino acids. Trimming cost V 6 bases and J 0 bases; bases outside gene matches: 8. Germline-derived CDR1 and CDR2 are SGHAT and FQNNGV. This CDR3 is CASRGSGASSYNEQFF. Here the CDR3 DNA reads TGTGCCAGCAGGGGGAGCGGGGCCAGCTCCTACAATGAGCAGTTCTTC.

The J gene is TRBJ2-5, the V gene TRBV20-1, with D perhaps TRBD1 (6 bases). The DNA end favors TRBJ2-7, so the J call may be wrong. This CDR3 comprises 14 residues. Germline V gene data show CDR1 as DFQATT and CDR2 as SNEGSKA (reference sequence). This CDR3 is CSFTRQDWDYEQYF. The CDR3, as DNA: TGCAGTTTCACCCGACAGGACTGGGACTACGAGCAGTACTTC.